The 25 T cell receptor beta chains presented below share a single source sample, sequenced in a study of blood T cell repertoires in COVID-19 (dated by TCRdb to about 2020). Libraries were prepared through the immunoSEQ multiplex PCR assay. TCRdb obtained this table from immuneACCESS and retained in-frame rearrangements with V and J assigned. These tables miss some clones; where compared with another copy, unresolved V genes account for less than half of the shortfall, and the remainder is unexplained. The sample profile shows almost 350,000 clones; roughly nine tenths of them were found once. The ten largest clones capture less than 5% of the sample. Source material: peripheral blood. Receptors were obtained from a woman aged 55-69 years with COVID-19, enrolled during active disease.

The genes are TRBV18 and TRBJ1-1, with 7 nucleotides matching TRBD1. Germline V gives CDR1 KGHSH, CDR2 LQKENI. This CDR3 spans 13 amino acids. The trim removed 7 bases at V and 1 base at J, leaving 3 bases unmatched. CDR3 loop: CASLGGKNTEAFF. CDR3 bases: TGTGCCAGCTTAGGGGGCAAGAACACTGAAGCTTTCTTT.

V is TRBV12-3 or TRBV12-4 and J is TRBJ2-7; TRBD1 is a possible D gene (6 bases). This CDR3 spans 13 amino acids. Trimming shortened V by 6 bases and J by 0 bases, and 9 bases separated the two germline ends. The CDR3 here is CASSSGVSYEQYF. The CDR3 DNA sequence: TGTGCCAGCAGCTCAGGGGTCTCCTACGAGCAGTACTTC.

The count of this clone is one. The chain is built from TRBV5-1 and TRBJ1-1, with TRBD1 matching over 7 bases. Germline assignment: CDR1 SGHRS and CDR2 YFSETQ. The CDR3 consists of 13 residues. J was trimmed by 4 bases and V by 3 bases; bases with no gene match: 3. CDR3 residues: CASSSQGVTEAFF. In DNA form, the CDR3 reads TGCGCCAGCAGCTCTCAGGGGGTCACTGAAGCTTTCTTT.

The chain is built from TRBV5-1 and TRBJ1-3; tentative D call: TRBD1 (6 bases). With 3 bases removed from V and 0 bases from J, the gap between germline ends came to 16 bases. Germline V gene lookup returns CDR1 SGHRS and CDR2 YFSETQ. There are 17 residues in the CDR3. CDR3 sequence: CASSWTGQTLSGNTIYF. CDR3 bases: TGCGCCAGCAGCTGGACTGGACAGACTCTCTCTGGAAACACCATATATTTT.

This rearrangement joins TRBV6-5 to TRBJ2-5; a weak D match, TRBD2 (6 bases). The V end was cut by 6 bases, the J end by 4 bases, with 15 bases between. The CDR3 runs to 14 residues. Germline V CDR1 and CDR2: MNHEY, SVGAGI. CDR3 DNA sequence: TGTGCCAGCAGCTCGGTGGGGGGACGAGAGACCCAGTACTTC. Its translation is CASSSVGGRETQYF.

This chain uses TRBV11-2 with TRBJ2-3; D gene ambiguous. The CDR3 covers 12 residues. From germline, CDR1 is SGHAT and CDR2 FQNNGV. Trimming left V 2 bases short and J 7 bases short, with 7 bases between. CDR3 coding DNA: TGTGCCAGCAGCTTATCTCTAAATACGCAGTATTTT. Its protein product is CASSLSLNTQYF.

J is TRBJ2-3 and V is TRBV4-1, with D unclear. Trimming took 1 base from V and 0 from J, leaving 5 bases between them. The germline CDR1 and CDR2 sequences are MGHRA and YSYEKL. This CDR3 region has 14 residues. The CDR3 here is CASSQVRSTDTQYF. The CDR3 nucleotides read TGCGCCAGCAGCCAAGTCCGGAGCACAGATACGCAGTATTTT.

V is TRBV19 and J is TRBJ1-5; weak D call: TRBD1 (6 bases). V was cut by 3 bases and J by 4 bases, with 10 bases left in between. Germline V gene data show CDR1 as LNHDA and CDR2 as SQIVND (reference sequence). This CDR3 has 14 amino acids. The CDR3 reads CASSMGHDNQPQHF. As DNA, the CDR3 is TGTGCCAGTAGTATGGGACACGATAATCAGCCCCAGCATTTT.

This rearrangement joins TRBV25-1 to TRBJ1-4; D possibly corresponds to TRBD1 (6 bases). This CDR3 is 15 amino acids long. Germline V gene sequence: CDR1 MGHDK, CDR2 SYGVNS. V was cut by 0 bases and J by 8 bases, with 13 bases left in between. The CDR3 region has the DNA TGTGCCAGCAGTGAATATCGGGGGGCTATCGAAAAACTGTTTTTT. It specifies CASSEYRGAIEKLFF.

The rearrangement links TRBV3-1 (or the pseudogene TRBV3-2) to TRBJ1-2; D might be TRBD1 (5 bases). The V gene's germline CDR1 is LGHDT and CDR2 YNNKEL (reference sequence). CDR3 length: 14 amino acids. V dropped 4 bases and J dropped 8 bases, with 17 bases sitting between them. In DNA form, the CDR3 reads TGTGCCAGCAGCCGCGGGACTCCTGCTGAGGGCTACACCTTC. It specifies CASSRGTPAEGYTF.

The V call is TRBV9, the J call TRBJ1-1; D unresolved. Trimming removed 0 bases at V and 1 base at J, with 10 bases between. Germline CDR1 SGDLS, CDR2 YYNGEE. The CDR3 consists of 15 residues. CDR3 nucleotides: TGTGCCAGCAGCGTAGGCGGTCCGAGGAACACTGAAGCTTTCTTT. It yields the protein CASSVGGPRNTEAFF.

This clone appeared a few times. The chain recombines TRBV7-9 with TRBJ1-2; D might be TRBD1 (6 bases). Deletions cut 4 bases from V and 1 base from J, with 16 bases between. The CDR3 spans 16 residues. The germline gives CDR1 SEHNR, CDR2 FQNEAQ (reference sequence). The CDR3 sequence: CASSSAGGGFNYGYTF. Here the CDR3 DNA reads TGTGCCAGCAGCTCCGCTGGGGGGGGCTTTAACTATGGCTACACCTTC.

This clone has more than one count but fewer than ten. This sequence joins TRBV5-1 and TRBJ1-6, with 9 bases lining up with TRBD1. V was clipped by 0 bases and J by 10 bases; unmatched bases: 5. The germline V gene has CDR1 SGHRS and CDR2 YFSETQ. The CDR3 is 15 amino acids. The CDR3 region has the DNA TGCGCCAGCAGCTTGGGGGGACAGGGCGGCTCACCCCTCCACTTT. Translating gives CASSLGGQGGSPLHF.

V usage is TRBV7-8 and J usage is TRBJ1-1; D is possibly TRBD1 (5 bases). This CDR3 spans 13 amino acids. Germline-derived CDR1 and CDR2 are SGHVS and FQNEAQ. Trimming cost V 3 bases and J 8 bases, with 13 bases left between them. DNA of the CDR3: TGTGCCAGCAGCTTCGAAACCCCAGGGGAAGCTTTCTTT. It translates to CASSFETPGEAFF.

At least ten counts were recorded for this clone. The chain uses TRBV27 and TRBJ1-6, with 9 nucleotides matching TRBD1. Germline CDR1 is MNHEY and CDR2 is SMNVEV (reference sequence). Losses at the gene ends were 5 bases for V and 3 bases for J; bases not matched to a gene: 8. There are 17 residues in the CDR3. The CDR3 DNA is TGTGCCAGCAGTCCCCCTTACAGGGGGCTCTATAATTCACCCCTCCACTTT. It encodes CASSPPYRGLYNSPLHF.

The chain recombines TRBV28 with TRBJ2-1; 11 bases are shared with TRBD2. The CDR3 length is 15 residues. V dropped 5 bases and J dropped 5; count of bases not matched to a gene: 5. From germline, CDR1 is MDHEN and CDR2 SYDVKM. This CDR3 is CASSPRLAGNNEQFF. CDR3 sequence (DNA): TGTGCCAGCAGTCCAAGACTAGCGGGGAACAATGAGCAGTTCTTC. The full variable domain, with the rest looked up from reference TRBV28 and TRBJ2-1, is DVKVTQSSRYLVKRTGEKVFLECVQDMDHENMFWYRQDPGLGLRLIYFSYDVKMKEKGDIPEGYSVSREKKERFSLILESASTNQTSMYLCASSPRLAGNNEQFFGPGTRLTVL.

The chain uses TRBV5-1 and TRBJ1-1, with TRBD1 matching over 7 bases. CDR1 is SGHRS, CDR2 YFSETQ, per germline. J lost 4 bases, V lost 4 bases, and 16 bases had no gene match. This CDR3 spans 17 amino acids. The CDR3 region is CASSPLEPLAGGTEAFF. The CDR3 bases are TGCGCCAGCAGCCCACTTGAGCCCCTAGCAGGGGGCACTGAAGCTTTCTTT.

This chain connects TRBV18 to TRBJ1-1; D remains unclear. The CDR3 loop spans 13 amino acids. Germline loops: CDR1 KGHSH, CDR2 LQKENI. V gave up 5 bases and J gave up 2 bases, with 9 bases separating them. CDR3 sequence: CASSETSNTEAFF. The CDR3 nucleotides are TGTGCCAGCTCAGAAACGAGTAACACTGAAGCTTTCTTT.

V is TRBV20-1 and J is TRBJ1-3; tentatively, D is TRBD1 (5 bases). V was clipped by 4 bases and J by 4 bases, with 5 bases between them. The CDR3 extends over 11 amino acids. Germline CDR1 is DFQATT and CDR2 is SNEGSKA (reference sequence). The CDR3 loop reads CSANRGNTIYF. The CDR3 bases are TGCAGTGCTAACAGGGGAAACACCATATATTTT.

The chain is built from TRBV19 and TRBJ2-4; TRBD2 matches at 12 bases. V dropped 1 base and J dropped 3; count of bases not matched to a gene: 13. This CDR3 spans 20 amino acids. The germline CDR1 and CDR2 sequences are LNHDA and SQIVND (reference sequence). The CDR3 DNA reads as TGTGCCAGTAGTATAGTGGGACTAGCGGGTGGGGAGGGCTACAAAAACATTCAGTACTTC. It translates to CASSIVGLAGGEGYKNIQYF.

This clone turned up a few times. The gene calls are TRBV4-1 and TRBJ2-7; perhaps TRBD2 as D (6 bases). V was cut by 0 bases and J by 3 bases, with 15 bases left in between. The germline V gene encodes CDR1 MGHRA and CDR2 YSYEKL. This CDR3 contains 16 residues. This CDR3 is CASSQDRGGVRYEQYF. CDR3 coding DNA: TGCGCCAGCAGCCAAGACCGTGGCGGGGTTCGCTACGAGCAGTACTTC.

V usage is TRBV10-1 and J usage is TRBJ1-5; 7 nucleotides match TRBD1. The CDR3 extends over 15 amino acids. The V segment lost 8 bases and the J segment 5 bases; nucleotides outside the gene matches: 12. Germline-derived CDR1 and CDR2 are WNHNN and SYGVQD (reference sequence). Written as DNA, the CDR3 is TGCGCCAGCCAGAACAGGGGACCGGGGCATCAGCCCCAGCATTTT. It translates to CASQNRGPGHQPQHF.

This chain connects TRBV5-1 to TRBJ1-2; D is ambiguous. The ends were cut back, 4 bases at V and 0 bases at J, with 19 bases in the middle. There are 17 residues in the CDR3. In germline, CDR1 is SGHRS, CDR2 YFSETQ. In nucleotides, the CDR3 is TGCGCCAGCAGCCCAACGGCCGGGGTCCCAGCTAACTATGGCTACACCTTC. Residues: CASSPTAGVPANYGYTF.

The chain joins TRBV5-6 to TRBJ1-5; 7 bases align to TRBD1. V lost 1 base and J lost 6; bases outside the gene matches: 13. CDR3 size: 17 residues. Germline V gene data show CDR1 as SGHDT and CDR2 as YYEEEE. CDR3 protein: CASSLSVSGQRFQPQHF. In DNA, the CDR3 is TGTGCCAGCAGCTTGTCTGTATCGGGACAGAGATTTCAGCCCCAGCATTTT.

The J gene is TRBJ1-1, the V gene TRBV5-1; 7 bases are shared with TRBD1. The length of the CDR3 is 14 residues. Looked up from germline, CDR1 is SGHRS and CDR2 is YFSETQ. After removal of 3 bases from V and 1 base from J, the junction contained 3 bases not matched to a gene. The CDR3 reads CASSYGQENTEAFF. CDR3 sequence (DNA): TGCGCCAGCAGCTACGGACAGGAGAACACTGAAGCTTTCTTT.